The 10 T cell receptor beta chains below were found in one sample sequenced in a study of T cell responses to AZD1222 COVID-19 vaccine. Repertoires were generated with immunoSEQ multiplex PCR, while TCRdb's copy carries only in-frame clones and drops some. Among over 110,000 clones listed, more than 85% were seen once. The source was peripheral blood, collected on day 0 of AZD1222 vaccination. These receptors all stem from an adult in good health.

The chain recombines TRBV28 with TRBJ2-5, with TRBD2 matching over 8 bases. CDR1 is MDHEN, CDR2 SYDVKM, per germline. The CDR3 runs 17 residues. V trimming: 5 bases; J trimming: 9 bases; junction bases outside the gene matches: 20. CDR3: CASSQIDSGEIGVAQYF. Here the CDR3 DNA reads TGTGCCAGCAGTCAGATTGATAGCGGGGAGATCGGGGTGGCCCAGTACTTC.

The gene calls are TRBV6-4 and TRBJ2-1; D gene ambiguous. Germline CDR1 is MRHNA and CDR2 is SNTAGT. This CDR3 has 14 residues. V lost 0 bases, J lost 8 bases, and 11 bases lay in between. This CDR3 reads CASSDSVGGDEQFF. DNA for the CDR3: TGTGCCAGCAGTGACTCTGTGGGCGGCGATGAGCAGTTCTTC.

The chain joins TRBV11-2 to TRBJ1-1; no clear D gene. The CDR3 totals 13 residues. The germline V gene encodes CDR1 SGHAT and CDR2 FQNNGV. V was clipped by 5 bases and J by 1 base, with 8 bases between them. CDR3 protein: CASSAGPNTEAFF. As DNA, the CDR3 is TGTGCCAGCAGCGCCGGGCCGAACACTGAAGCTTTCTTT.

The J gene is TRBJ1-5, the V gene TRBV6-2 or TRBV6-3; D gene unclear. CDR3 length: 18 amino acids. The V end was cut by 1 base, the J end by 0 bases, with 16 bases between. The V gene's germline CDR1 is MNHEY and CDR2 SVGEGT. CDR3 bases: TGTGCCAGCAGTTACTGGGGTGGTGCAGCTTATAGCAATCAGCCCCAGCATTTT. Protein sequence: CASSYWGGAAYSNQPQHF.

The chain recombines TRBV27 with TRBJ1-1; D is perhaps TRBD1 (5 bases). Looked up from germline, CDR1 is MNHEY and CDR2 is SMNVEV (reference sequence). This CDR3 has 16 amino acids. Trimming left V 1 base short and J 1 base short, with 13 bases between. CDR3 DNA sequence: TGTGCCAGCAGTTTATTAGGGGTAGGAGAGAACACTGAAGCTTTCTTT. Protein product: CASSLLGVGENTEAFF.

The chain couples TRBV11-3 to TRBJ2-1; D is ambiguous. Trimming stripped 3 bases from V and 5 bases from J, with 8 bases between. Germline V gene lookup returns CDR1 SGHNT and CDR2 YENEEA. There are 13 residues in the CDR3. The chain's CDR3 is CASSFRTDNEQFF. DNA of the CDR3: TGTGCCAGCAGCTTTCGGACGGACAATGAGCAGTTCTTC.

This clone was counted a few times. This chain connects TRBV10-1 to TRBJ2-6, with 9 bases that match TRBD1. The length of the CDR3 is 16 residues. The trim removed 10 bases at V and 1 base at J, leaving 8 bases unmatched. The V gene's germline CDR1 is WNHNN and CDR2 SYGVQD (reference sequence). This CDR3 is CATSPGQGSGANVLTF. The CDR3 coding sequence is TGCGCCACCTCCCCGGGACAGGGTTCTGGGGCCAACGTCCTGACTTTC.

The rearrangement links TRBV10-1 to TRBJ1-5, with D perhaps TRBD1 (6 bases). CDR3 size: 13 residues. Trimming left V 3 bases short and J 7 bases short, with 10 bases between. Germline V gives CDR1 WNHNN, CDR2 SYGVQD (reference sequence). CDR3 sequence (DNA): TGCGCCAGCAGTGATAGACAGGCCCAGCCCCAGCATTTT. Residues: CASSDRQAQPQHF.

The chain is built from TRBV6-5 and TRBJ2-1, with TRBD2 matching over 7 bases. The V gene's germline CDR1 is MNHEY and CDR2 SVGAGI. This CDR3 contains 14 residues. J lost 2 bases, V lost 6 bases, and 4 bases had no gene match. In nucleotides, the CDR3 is TGTGCCAGCAGCGGACTAGTCGCCTACAATGAGCAGTTCTTC. The encoded protein is CASSGLVAYNEQFF.

J is TRBJ2-7 and V is TRBV18; D not certain. The germline CDR1 and CDR2 sequences are KGHSH and LQKENI. This CDR3 is 14 amino acids long. Trimming stripped 0 bases from V and 0 bases from J, with 6 bases between. CDR3 amino acids: CASSPPWDSYEQYF. As DNA, the CDR3 is TGTGCCAGCTCACCACCCTGGGACTCCTACGAGCAGTACTTC.